A selection of T cell receptor beta chains follows, all from one sample in a study of blood T cell repertoires in COVID-19. Clones were read by immunoSEQ multiplex PCR, and TCRdb kept only the in-frame ones, dropping some. The sample carries about 69,000 clones, about 86% recorded once. The sequenced sample was peripheral blood. Every receptor here comes from a man aged 35 to 55 with COVID-19, enrolled during active disease. CDR3s include the opening cysteine and the closing phenylalanine or tryptophan. Fields, in order: clone size, V gene, J gene, D gene, CDR3 DNA, CDR3 protein. D genes are given only for firm matches. Clone size is stated in some rows and not others, as once, few, many or a class when expanded.

-,TRBV4-1,TRBJ2-3,-,TGCGCCAGCAGCCGGACACAGGGCACAGATACGCAGTATTTT,CASSRTQGTDTQYF
few,TRBV5-4,TRBJ2-5,-,TGTGCCAGCAGCTTGGACGGGGTAAGGGAGACCCAGTACTTC,CASSLDGVRETQYF
once,TRBV5-4,TRBJ2-1,-,TGTGCCAGCAGCTTGGTTGCGGGGGCCCACAATGAGCAGTTCTTC,CASSLVAGAHNEQFF
-,TRBV5-1,TRBJ2-7,-,TGCGCCAGCAGCTACCAGGGTGGGGCCCACGAGCAGTACTTC,CASSYQGGAHEQYF
once,TRBV5-1,TRBJ1-4,TRBD1,TGCGCCAGCAGCTTGGGACAGGGTTGGGGTGAAAAACTGTTTTTT,CASSLGQGWGEKLFF
-,TRBV19,TRBJ1-1,-,TGTGCCAGTAGTATCGAGGCAGGGGTAGGGGACACTGAAGCTTTCTTT,CASSIEAGVGDTEAFF
-,TRBV27,TRBJ2-7,TRBD1,TGTGCCAGCAGTTTGGGACAGGGGGGGAACGAGCAGTACTTC,CASSLGQGGNEQYF
-,TRBV5-1,TRBJ2-1,TRBD2,TGCGCCAGCAGCGTCGCGTTGCAGCGGGGAGATGAGCAGTTCTTC,CASSVALQRGDEQFF
-,TRBV10-3,TRBJ2-1,TRBD1,TGTGCCATCAGTATCATGAGGGGAGACAGGGATGAGCAGTTCTTC,CAISIMRGDRDEQFF
once,TRBV7-2,TRBJ2-5,-,TGTGCCAGCAGCCTCAATAGGAGGGAGACCCAGTACTTC,CASSLNRRETQYF
-,TRBV28,TRBJ1-1,TRBD1,TGTGCCACCCACAGGGGGGAGGCCACTGAAGCTTTCTTT,CATHRGEATEAFF
-,TRBV3-1/TRBV3-2,TRBJ1-5,TRBD1,TGTGCCAGCAGCGGCGGGACAGGGGGGGCTGGGAGCAATCAGCCCCAGCATTTT,CASSGGTGGAGSNQPQHF
-,TRBV19,TRBJ1-2,-,TGTGCCAGCGCACCTCAAGTCAGGACAGTCGAGTTAGGCTACACCTTC,CASAPQVRTVELGYTF
-,TRBV7-2,TRBJ2-5,TRBD2,TGTGCCAGCAGTCTTAGGCGCGGGGGGGGAGAGACCCAGTACTTC,CASSLRRGGGETQYF
-,TRBV6-6,TRBJ2-3,TRBD1,TGTGCCAGCAGCCCGGGAAGGGGGCGGGTAGATACGCAGTATTTT,CASSPGRGRVDTQYF
few,TRBV2,TRBJ1-2,-,TGTGCCAGCAGTGAGACTCGCTCCACGAATGGCTACACCTTC,CASSETRSTNGYTF
-,TRBV19,TRBJ2-5,TRBD2,TGTGCCAGTAGTATACTAGCGGGGGGCAAGTACCAAGAGACCCAGTACTTC,CASSILAGGKYQETQYF
-,TRBV7-8,TRBJ2-7,-,TGTGCCAGCAGCTTACAGGGGCTGAACGAGCAGTACTTC,CASSLQGLNEQYF
-,TRBV7-6,TRBJ2-2,TRBD2,TGTGCCAGCAGCCCCAGACTAGCGGAGAACACCGGGGAGCTGTTTTTT,CASSPRLAENTGELFF
-,TRBV6-6,TRBJ2-1,-,TGTGCCAGCAGTTACAGGGGGTATAATGAGCAGTTCTTC,CASSYRGYNEQFF
-,TRBV4-1,TRBJ2-4,-,TGCGCCACCGCGGGACAGACCAACATTCAGTACTTC,CATAGQTNIQYF